Presented here are 2 T cell receptor beta chains from one specimen sequenced in a study of cytomegalovirus exposure and HLA in healthy donors. Researchers ran the PCR with 60 Vbeta and 13 Jbeta primers. The data were produced by immunoSEQ multiplex PCR, yet TCRdb's version contains in-frame clones alone and is incomplete. The table includes about 92,000 clones, roughly 71% detected once. Sequencing was done on a sample of PBMCs. The origin of the receptors is a man aged 45-65 years in good health and CMV-seronegative.

The V and J genes are TRBV19 and TRBJ1-5; TRBD1 aligns across 8 bases. The ends lost 6 bases at V and 4 bases at J; junction bases unmatched: 8. Germline assignment: CDR1 LNHDA and CDR2 SQIVND (reference sequence). The CDR3 covers 15 residues. The CDR3 bases are TGTGCCAGTAGGGGAACAGGGGGTTGGAATCAGCCCCAGCATTTT. As protein: CASRGTGGWNQPQHF. Full variable domain (remainder filled in from reference TRBV19 and TRBJ1-5): DGGITQSPKYLFRKEGQNVTLSCEQNLNHDAMYWYRQDPGQGLRLIYYSQIVNDFQKGDIAEGYSVSREKKESFPLTVTSAQKNPTAFYLCASRGTGGWNQPQHFGDGTRLSIL.

This chain uses TRBV5-4 with TRBJ1-1; D remains unclear. The CDR3 loop spans 12 amino acids. Germline CDR1 reads SGHNT; CDR2 reads YYREEE (reference sequence). The V gene lost 2 bases and the J gene lost 1 base, with 3 bases spanning the gap. The CDR3: CASSLQNTEAFF. In nucleotides, the CDR3 is TGTGCCAGCAGCTTACAGAACACTGAAGCTTTCTTT.